Each of the 31 T cell receptor beta chains below was sequenced from the same sample in a study of cytomegalovirus exposure and HLA in healthy donors. With 60 Vbeta and 13 Jbeta primers, the PCR was carried out. Assay used: immunoSEQ multiplex PCR; TCRdb lists only in-frame clones, some missing. The table records about 140,000 clones, approximately 85% of them present only once. The sequenced sample was PBMCs. These receptors originate from a woman aged 40 to 55 in good health and CMV-seronegative.

This rearrangement joins TRBV4-3 to TRBJ2-1, with 7 positions matching TRBD2. This CDR3 spans 16 amino acids. Germline loops: CDR1 LGHNA, CDR2 YSLEER. Losses at the gene ends were 4 bases for V and 2 bases for J; bases not matched to a gene: 8. The chain's CDR3 is CASSRQREPTYNEQFF. The CDR3 DNA is TGCGCCAGCAGCCGCCAGCGGGAACCAACCTACAATGAGCAGTTCTTC.

This clone has a single count. The V call is TRBV6-5, the J call TRBJ1-2, with 9 bases lining up with TRBD1. Germline V gives CDR1 MNHEY, CDR2 SVGAGI. The CDR3 loop spans 14 amino acids. Losses at the gene ends were 2 bases for V and 7 bases for J; bases not matched to a gene: 5. CDR3 sequence reads: CASSYGSTGGGYTF. In DNA form, the CDR3 reads TGTGCCAGCAGTTACGGGTCGACAGGGGGTGGCTACACCTTC.

The chain is built from TRBV11-2 and TRBJ2-5, with D tentatively TRBD2 (7 bases). The V gene's germline CDR1 is SGHAT and CDR2 FQNNGV. The length of the CDR3 is 16 residues. The ends were cut back, 4 bases at V and 5 bases at J, with 20 bases in the middle. In nucleotides, the CDR3 is TGTGCCAGCAGCTCCCCTCCGCCGGGGGGCGGGGAGACCCAGTACTTC. Translating it yields CASSSPPPGGGETQYF.

The chain employs TRBV2 and TRBJ2-5, with D possibly being TRBD1 (5 bases). Trimming stripped 8 bases from V and 1 base from J, with 14 bases between. Germline CDR1 reads SNHLY; CDR2 reads FYNNEI. This CDR3 is built from 14 residues. The CDR3 loop is CASSSLTVQETQYF. The CDR3 DNA follows: TGTGCCAGCTCGAGTTTGACAGTCCAAGAGACCCAGTACTTC.

V and J are TRBV7-9 and TRBJ1-1; 7 nucleotides align to TRBD1. Germline-derived CDR1 and CDR2 are SEHNR and FQNEAQ (reference sequence). Trimming took 4 bases from V and 0 from J; bases not matched to a gene: 8. This CDR3 has 16 amino acids. Here the CDR3 DNA reads TGTGCCAGCAGCTCGCTGGTTACAGGGGTGAACACTGAAGCTTTCTTT. Translation gives CASSSLVTGVNTEAFF.

The chain carries TRBV7-9 and TRBJ2-4; 8 bases are shared with TRBD2. Germline V gives CDR1 SEHNR, CDR2 FQNEAQ (reference sequence). After removal of 1 base from V and 9 bases from J, the junction contained 11 bases not matched to a gene. The CDR3 consists of 16 residues. The CDR3: CASSLGAGGTGGIQYF. In nucleotides, the CDR3 is TGTGCCAGCAGCTTAGGGGCGGGAGGTACCGGGGGCATTCAGTACTTC.

This clone turned up a few times. V usage is TRBV4-1 and J usage is TRBJ2-2, with D hard to call. CDR1 is MGHRA, CDR2 YSYEKL, per germline. With 1 base removed from V and 6 bases from J, the gap between germline ends came to 9 bases. This CDR3 contains 14 residues. CDR3 DNA sequence: TGCGCCAGCAGCCAAGTACCTAAGCCCGGGGAGCTGTTTTTT. Translation: CASSQVPKPGELFF.

This chain links TRBV28 with TRBJ2-5; 8 bases fit TRBD2. The J call may not be correct, given that the DNA end is closer to TRBJ2-7. The CDR3 spans 15 residues. Germline CDR1 MDHEN, CDR2 SYDVKM. The CDR3 DNA is TGTGCCAGCAGTGGAAGCGGGAGTCGGGTCTACGAGCAGTACTTC. Translated: CASSGSGSRVYEQYF.

V and J are TRBV5-1 and TRBJ1-1; 7 bases are shared with TRBD1. J was trimmed by 2 bases and V by 0 bases; bases with no gene match: 4. CDR3 length: 15 residues. Germline lookup yields CDR1 SGHRS and CDR2 YFSETQ. For the CDR3, the DNA is TGCGCCAGCAGCTTGGCCTGGGACAGAAACACTGAAGCTTTCTTT. Translating it yields CASSLAWDRNTEAFF.

The rearrangement links TRBV7-6 to TRBJ2-5; possible D gene TRBD2, 5 bases. Germline CDR1 is SGHVS and CDR2 is FNYEAQ. Trimming shortened V by 1 base and J by 4 bases, and 7 bases separated the two germline ends. This CDR3 region has 13 residues. The CDR3 nucleotides are TGTGCCAGCAGCTTAGGGGAGTCAGAGACCCAGTACTTC. Protein: CASSLGESETQYF.

J is TRBJ2-3 and V is TRBV5-1, with 14 bases aligning to TRBD2. V lost 0 bases to trimming and J lost 3 bases; unmatched junction nucleotides: 6. The CDR3 loop spans 18 amino acids. The germline gives CDR1 SGHRS, CDR2 YFSETQ. In DNA, the CDR3 is TGCGCCAGCAGCTTGGGGACGACTAGCGGGAGGGGTACAGATACGCAGTATTTT. Translated: CASSLGTTSGRGTDTQYF.

The V call is TRBV7-2, the J call TRBJ2-1, with 7 bases fitting TRBD2. V lost 6 bases, J lost 5 bases, and 4 bases stayed unmatched. CDR1 is SGHTA and CDR2 is FQGNSA in the germline V gene. This CDR3 has 13 residues. Here the CDR3 reads CASRGAGNNEQFF. The DNA for the CDR3 is TGTGCCAGCAGGGGAGCGGGGAACAATGAGCAGTTCTTC.

This clone was recorded once. The chain has TRBV18 and TRBJ1-1; D ambiguous. Germline loops: CDR1 KGHSH, CDR2 LQKENI. The CDR3 spans 13 residues. V lost 3 bases, J lost 3 bases, and 8 bases lay in between. The CDR3 DNA follows: TGTGCCAGCTCACCGGGTGCGGACACTGAAGCTTTCTTT. It yields the protein CASSPGADTEAFF.

V is TRBV6-1 and J is TRBJ1-1; weak D call: TRBD1 (5 bases). The CDR3 has 15 amino acids. Per germline, CDR1 MNHNS and CDR2 SASEGT. The germline V and J ends were trimmed by 0 bases and 0 bases, with 8 bases remaining between them. The CDR3 is CASSEAQGMNTEAFF. In nucleotides, the CDR3 is TGTGCCAGCAGTGAAGCGCAGGGAATGAACACTGAAGCTTTCTTT.

This clone was seen more than once but under ten times. An end of the junction differs from the germline gene, which may be a read error. The chain recombines TRBV7-9 with TRBJ2-1; perhaps TRBD2 as D (6 bases). Germline V CDR1 and CDR2: SEHNR, FQNEAQ (reference sequence). This CDR3 is 16 amino acids long. The CDR3 DNA sequence: TGTTCCAGCAGCTTATCGGGAGCGGGTAGGGACAATGAGCAGTTCTTC. The encoded protein is CSSSLSGAGRDNEQFF.

The rearrangement uses TRBV18 and TRBJ1-5; D gene uncertain. V lost 3 bases to trimming and J lost 6 bases, with 9 bases between them. CDR1 is KGHSH, CDR2 LQKENI, per germline. This CDR3 region has 13 residues. CDR3 DNA sequence: TGTGCCAGCTCACCCGAAGGGAGTCAGCCCCAGCATTTT. This encodes CASSPEGSQPQHF.

The chain links TRBV28 to TRBJ2-1; unclear D gene. Trimming left V 7 bases short and J 4 bases short, with 5 bases between. The length of the CDR3 is 11 residues. In germline, CDR1 is MDHEN, CDR2 SYDVKM. In nucleotides, the CDR3 is TGTGCCAGCACGGAGTACAATGAGCAGTTCTTC. Residues: CASTEYNEQFF.

The rearrangement joins TRBV5-4 to TRBJ2-3; D is uncertain. V dropped 8 bases and J dropped 2 bases, with 9 bases sitting between them. Germline V gives CDR1 SGHNT, CDR2 YYREEE (reference sequence). The CDR3 totals 12 residues. The CDR3 loop reads CASGIPTDTQYF. CDR3 in DNA: TGTGCCAGTGGCATCCCCACAGATACGCAGTATTTT. The complete variable domain, with remaining parts taken from reference TRBV5-4 and TRBJ2-3, reads ETGVTQSPTHLIKTRGQQVTLRCSSQSGHNTVSWYQQALGQGPQFIFQYYREEENGRGNFPPRFSGLQFPNYSSELNVNALELDDSALYLCASGIPTDTQYFGPGTRLTVL.

The rearrangement uses TRBV15 and TRBJ1-5, with D perhaps matching TRBD1 (6 bases). The CDR3 is 18 amino acids. Germline V gives CDR1 LNHNV, CDR2 YYDKDF (reference sequence). Between the trimmed V and J ends, which lost 1 base and 3 bases, there was a span of 19 bases. The CDR3 sequence is CATSRGRTAKRFNQPQHF. The CDR3 region has the DNA TGTGCCACCAGCAGAGGTCGGACAGCTAAAAGATTCAATCAGCCCCAGCATTTT.

The chain carries TRBV6-5 and TRBJ1-1, with D tentatively TRBD1 (5 bases). This CDR3 has 13 amino acids. Germline assignment: CDR1 MNHEY and CDR2 SVGAGI. Trimming took off 5 bases at V and 1 base at J, with 8 bases between the two ends. Here the CDR3 reads CASSGATNTEAFF. The CDR3 coding sequence is TGTGCCAGCAGTGGGGCTACGAACACTGAAGCTTTCTTT.

The rearrangement uses TRBV30 and TRBJ2-2; 16 bases line up with TRBD2. The germline V gene encodes CDR1 GTSNPN and CDR2 SVGIG (reference sequence). Unmatched junction bases numbered 3, after V lost 2 bases and J lost 6 bases. The CDR3 has 16 residues. CDR3 sequence reads: CAWSPGTSGRAGELFF. DNA for the CDR3: TGTGCCTGGAGTCCGGGGACTAGCGGGAGGGCCGGGGAGCTGTTTTTT.

The rearrangement links TRBV6-1 to TRBJ2-5; D might be TRBD2 (7 bases). V lost 6 bases to trimming and J lost 5 bases, with 13 bases between them. Germline V gene sequence: CDR1 MNHNS, CDR2 SASEGT. This CDR3 is 13 amino acids long. In nucleotides, the CDR3 is TGTGCCAGCAGCTGGGGGGGCGAGGAGACCCAGTACTTC. Translation gives CASSWGGEETQYF.

The chain recombines TRBV4-2 with TRBJ2-7; D is unclear. The ends were cut back, 1 base at V and 4 bases at J, with 2 bases in the middle. Germline V gene data show CDR1 as LGHNA and CDR2 as YNFKEQ. The CDR3 extends over 11 amino acids. CDR3 sequence: CASSQAYEQYF. In DNA form, the CDR3 reads TGTGCCAGCAGCCAAGCTTACGAGCAGTACTTC.

V usage is TRBV2 and J usage is TRBJ1-2; TRBD1 is a possible D gene (5 bases). The V end was cut by 4 bases, the J end by 4 bases, with 7 bases between. From germline, CDR1 is SNHLY and CDR2 FYNNEI. The CDR3 length is 12 residues. The CDR3 DNA is TGTGCCAGCAGTGTGACAGCCTATGGCTACACCTTC. Encoded protein: CASSVTAYGYTF.

V gene TRBV18 combines with J gene TRBJ2-7; 8 bases agree with TRBD2. The CDR3 runs to 15 residues. Germline V gene lookup returns CDR1 KGHSH and CDR2 LQKENI. The V gene end was trimmed by 5 bases and the J gene end by 1 base; junction bases not matched to a gene: 7. CDR3 DNA: TGTGCCAGCTCAATGGGAGCGGGAGAATCCTACGAGCAGTACTTC. This sequence encodes CASSMGAGESYEQYF. The full variable domain, with the rest looked up from reference TRBV18 and TRBJ2-7, is NAGVMQNPRHLVRRRGQEARLRCSPMKGHSHVYWYRQLPEEGLKFMVYLQKENIIDESGMPKERFSAEFPKEGPSILRIQQVVRGDSAAYFCASSMGAGESYEQYFGPGTRLTVT.

The chain carries TRBV18 and TRBJ2-1, with 9 bases matching TRBD2. Losses at the gene ends were 4 bases for V and 8 bases for J; bases not matched to a gene: 0. This CDR3 has 12 residues. Germline V lookup: CDR1 KGHSH, CDR2 LQKENI. The CDR3 DNA sequence: TGTGCCAGCTCACTAGCGGGGGATGAGCAGTTCTTC. This encodes CASSLAGDEQFF.

This rearrangement joins TRBV10-1 to TRBJ2-7; D is perhaps TRBD2 (6 bases). V lost 2 bases, J lost 0 bases, and 8 bases lay in between. This CDR3 is 14 amino acids long. Germline assignment: CDR1 WNHNN and CDR2 SYGVQD (reference sequence). The CDR3 reads CASSEATSSYEQYF. The CDR3, as DNA: TGCGCCAGCAGTGAGGCGACTAGCTCCTACGAGCAGTACTTC.

The V gene is TRBV11-2, the J gene TRBJ2-3; 9 nucleotides agree with TRBD2. The germline V gene encodes CDR1 SGHAT and CDR2 FQNNGV. The V gene end was trimmed by 7 bases and the J gene end by 6 bases; junction bases not matched to a gene: 5. The CDR3 is made up of 13 amino acids. CDR3 in amino acids: CASKGGRGDTQYF. Here the CDR3 DNA reads TGTGCCAGCAAGGGCGGGAGGGGGGATACGCAGTATTTT.

This clone came up once. The chain couples TRBV6-6 to TRBJ2-7, with D possibly being TRBD2 (6 bases). There are 16 residues in the CDR3. Trimming removed 6 bases at V and 2 bases at J, with 20 bases between. CDR1 is MNHNY and CDR2 is SVGAGI in the germline V gene (reference sequence). This chain's CDR3 is CASRGGGAAKPYEQYF. CDR3 in DNA: TGTGCCAGCAGAGGAGGAGGGGCCGCAAAACCCTACGAGCAGTACTTC.

This rearrangement joins TRBV5-1 to TRBJ2-7, with 10 positions matching TRBD2. The CDR3 runs 15 residues. V trimming: 0 bases; J trimming: 3 bases; junction bases outside the gene matches: 3. Germline V lookup: CDR1 SGHRS, CDR2 YFSETQ. The DNA for the CDR3 is TGCGCCAGCAGCTTGGGGACTAGCGGAGACTACGAGCAGTACTTC. It translates to CASSLGTSGDYEQYF.

The rearrangement links TRBV5-1 to TRBJ2-2, with 13 bases fitting TRBD2. CDR1 and CDR2 from the germline V gene are SGHRS and YFSETQ. Germline trimming cut 2 bases from V and 4 bases from J; bases unmatched to any gene: 5. The CDR3 runs 17 residues. For the CDR3, the DNA is TGCGCCAGCAGCTTACTAGCGGGAGGGCAGGTCACCGGGGAGCTGTTTTTT. This codes for CASSLLAGGQVTGELFF.